The 21 T cell receptor beta chains presented below share a single source sample, sequenced in a study of T cells in Graves' hyperthyroidism and ophthalmopathy. The TCR beta CDR3 regions underwent amplification using RNA transcripts as the source. First-round RT-PCR of the TCR CDR3 relied on the HTBI primer set. TCRdb passed the multiplex PCR reads through MiXCR, listing each CDR3 protein once. The sample holds hundreds of thousands of distinct CDR3 sequences; roughly 24% are singletons and the top ten take approximately 11%. The source material was blood. The receptors were sampled from a woman aged 25 to 45 with Graves' ophthalmopathy.

This clonotype has a count of ten or more. This chain uses TRBV2 with TRBJ1-2; possibly TRBD1 for D (5 bases). The CDR3 is 11 residues long. Trimming left V 7 bases short and J 8 bases short, with 11 bases between. Germline values: CDR1 SNHLY, CDR2 FYNNEI. CDR3 DNA sequence: TGTGCCAGCACGACGGGGCCCGGCTACACCTTC. It translates to CASTTGPGYTF.

This clonotype was picked up many times. This chain connects TRBV2 to TRBJ2-5; possibly TRBD2 for D (5 bases). V was trimmed by 5 bases and J by 3 bases, leaving 10 bases between them. This CDR3 contains 13 residues. Germline V gene lookup returns CDR1 SNHLY and CDR2 FYNNEI. The CDR3 loop is CASSQLEEETQYF. CDR3 nucleotides: TGTGCCAGCAGTCAACTAGAAGAAGAGACCCAGTACTTC.

This clonotype was counted at least ten times. The J gene is TRBJ2-5, the V gene TRBV5-6; TRBD1 is a possible D gene (5 bases). V was trimmed by 0 bases and J by 5 bases, leaving 14 bases between them. CDR1 is SGHDT and CDR2 is YYEEEE in the germline V gene. The CDR3 runs to 15 residues. This CDR3 reads CASSLDTGIGETQYF. CDR3 coding DNA: TGTGCCAGCAGCTTGGACACAGGAATAGGGGAGACCCAGTACTTC.

This clonotype was seen a few times. V usage is TRBV7-2 and J usage is TRBJ2-4; the D is unclear. V was pared by 5 bases and J by 0 bases, with 14 bases between. This CDR3 has 16 amino acids. Per germline, CDR1 SGHTA and CDR2 FQGNSA. CDR3: CASSPSSSGAKNIQYF. The DNA of the CDR3 is TGTGCCAGCAGCCCTTCATCCTCGGGAGCCAAAAACATTCAGTACTTC.

In its sample, this clonotype was seen many times. The CDR3 DNA sequence: TGCGCCAGCAGCCCCTCAACAGGGGAGGTGTATGGCTACACCTTC. This codes for CASSPSTGEVYGYTF. V usage is TRBV5-1 and J usage is TRBJ1-2; 7 bases are shared with TRBD1. The V segment lost 4 bases and the J segment 5 bases; nucleotides outside the gene matches: 11. Germline CDR1 SGHRS, CDR2 YFSETQ. The CDR3 is made up of 15 amino acids.

This clonotype was recorded at least ten times. The chain carries TRBV14 and TRBJ1-1; D might be TRBD1 (5 bases). The V end was cut by 0 bases, the J end by 7 bases, with 15 bases between. Germline V CDR1 and CDR2: SGHDN, FVKESK. CDR3 size: 15 residues. Written as DNA, the CDR3 is TGTGCCAGCAGCCAAGAAGGTCGGGGCCGGCTTGAAGCTTTCTTT. It translates to CASSQEGRGRLEAFF.

This clonotype was seen ten or more times. The V and J genes are TRBV12-3 or TRBV12-4 and TRBJ1-5; no clear D gene. CDR3 length: 17 residues. Trimming shortened V by 3 bases and J by 6 bases, and 21 bases separated the two germline ends. CDR3 residues: CASSFGGRSDGGQPQHF. DNA for the CDR3: TGTGCCAGCAGTTTTGGTGGAAGATCAGACGGAGGTCAGCCCCAGCATTTT.

V and J are TRBV29-1 and TRBJ1-1; D gene unclear. This CDR3 region has 14 residues. V lost 4 bases and J lost 0, with 12 bases in between. Germline CDR1 reads SQVTM; CDR2 reads ANQGSEA. CDR3 region: CSVAKGALNTEAFF. CDR3 nucleotide sequence: TGCAGCGTTGCCAAAGGAGCTCTGAACACTGAAGCTTTCTTT. Using reference TRBV29-1 and TRBJ1-1 for the parts outside the CDR3, the full variable domain is SAVISQKPSRDICQRGTSLTIQCQVDSQVTMMFWYRQQPGQSLTLIATANQGSEATYESGFVIDKFPISRPNLTFSTLTVSNMSPEDSSIYLCSVAKGALNTEAFFGQGTRLTVV.

Ten or more counts support this clonotype. The V gene is TRBV5-1, the J gene TRBJ2-7; the D gene is possibly TRBD2 (6 bases). From germline, CDR1 is SGHRS and CDR2 YFSETQ. This CDR3 is built from 15 residues. Deletions cut 0 bases from V and 3 bases from J, with 13 bases between. Here the CDR3 reads CASSLEASDDYEQYF. CDR3 sequence (DNA): TGCGCCAGCAGCTTGGAAGCTAGCGATGACTACGAGCAGTACTTC.

This clonotype was detected many times. The rearrangement joins TRBV7-9 to TRBJ2-2; D is perhaps TRBD1 (5 bases). This CDR3 region has 15 residues. The V and J ends lost 5 bases and 1 base respectively, with 11 bases between them. CDR1 is SEHNR, CDR2 FQNEAQ, per germline (reference sequence). In DNA form, the CDR3 reads TGTGCCAGCAGCCCGAACGACAGGAACACCGGGGAGCTGTTTTTT. Its protein product is CASSPNDRNTGELFF.

This clonotype occurred many times. The chain links TRBV12-3 or TRBV12-4 to TRBJ2-2; a weak D match, TRBD2 (5 bases). The CDR3 covers 13 residues. The V end lost 6 bases, the J end lost 8 bases, and 13 bases lay between the germline ends. In DNA, the CDR3 is TGTGCCAGCAGCCTGGGGTCGGGGGGGGAGCTGTTTTTT. It is translated as CASSLGSGGELFF.

This clonotype was detected many times. The chain carries TRBV5-1 and TRBJ2-2; 14 nucleotides line up with TRBD2. The CDR3 has 16 amino acids. V gave up 3 bases and J gave up 6 bases; unmatched junction bases: 4. The germline V gene has CDR1 SGHRS and CDR2 YFSETQ. Written as DNA, the CDR3 is TGCGCCAGCAGCTCCGGGACTAGCGGGGGCGCCGGGGAGCTGTTTTTT. It is translated as CASSSGTSGGAGELFF.

This clonotype has a handful of counts. The chain combines TRBV15 with TRBJ2-2, with D unclear. Germline CDR1 reads LNHNV; CDR2 reads YYDKDF (reference sequence). The V end lost 4 bases, the J end lost 4 bases, and 7 bases lay between the germline ends. The CDR3 extends over 13 amino acids. The CDR3 nucleotides are TGTGCCACCAGCACCGTAGGCACCGGGGAGCTGTTTTTT. Its protein is CATSTVGTGELFF.

This clonotype was found many times. The rearrangement uses TRBV12-3 or TRBV12-4 and TRBJ2-5; either TRBD1 or TRBD2 may supply D (5 bases each). The CDR3 is 15 residues long. The V gene lost 6 bases and the J gene lost 2 bases, with 16 bases spanning the gap. This CDR3 reads CASSAGGRDQETQYF. DNA for the CDR3: TGTGCCAGCAGCGCTGGGGGACGGGATCAAGAGACCCAGTACTTC.

In DNA, the CDR3 is TGTGCCAGCAGTGAAGAGGGGAGAGGCACTGAAGCTTTCTTT. The encoded protein is CASSEEGRGTEAFF. V and J are TRBV2 and TRBJ1-1; D may be TRBD1 (5 bases). The CDR3 runs 14 residues. V lost 1 base, J lost 4 bases, and 10 bases lay in between. Germline lookup yields CDR1 SNHLY and CDR2 FYNNEI.

In its sample, this clonotype was seen many times. The V call is TRBV6-5, the J call TRBJ1-5, with D perhaps matching TRBD1 (6 bases). Looked up from germline, CDR1 is MNHEY and CDR2 is SVGAGI. Trimming removed 8 bases from V and 6 bases from J, with 14 bases in between. This CDR3 comprises 13 residues. In nucleotides, the CDR3 is TGTGCCAGCTGGAGGGGGGGCGGTCAGCCCCAGCATTTT. Its protein is CASWRGGGQPQHF.

In this sample, this clonotype turned up a few times. The gene calls are TRBV4-1 and TRBJ2-2; D gene unclear. The CDR3 runs to 15 residues. V gave up 1 base and J gave up 1 base, with 7 bases separating them. Germline V lookup: CDR1 MGHRA, CDR2 YSYEKL. CDR3 in amino acids: CASSQVGRNTGELFF. CDR3 DNA: TGCGCCAGCAGCCAAGTAGGCAGGAACACCGGGGAGCTGTTTTTT.

This clonotype was seen ten or more times. J is TRBJ2-7 and V is TRBV6-1; D might be TRBD1 (7 bases). V lost 6 bases and J 3 bases, leaving 15 bases between the germline ends. Germline CDR1 is MNHNS and CDR2 is SASEGT. The CDR3 sequence is 14 residues long. CDR3 sequence reads: CASSQRQGGYEQYF. CDR3 DNA: TGTGCCAGCAGCCAGCGACAGGGAGGCTACGAGCAGTACTTC.

This clonotype appeared many times. The chain employs TRBV30 and TRBJ1-1; D is unclear. The CDR3 is made up of 14 amino acids. The V and J ends lost 2 bases and 1 base respectively, with 11 bases between them. Germline V gene sequence: CDR1 GTSNPN, CDR2 SVGIG (reference sequence). The CDR3 sequence: CAWSRGWGNTEAFF. CDR3 sequence (DNA): TGTGCCTGGAGTAGAGGCTGGGGGAACACTGAAGCTTTCTTT. The full variable domain, rest sourced from reference TRBV30 and TRBJ1-1, is SQTIHQWPATLVQPVGSPLSLECTVEGTSNPNLYWYRQAAGRGLQLLFYSVGIGQISSEVPQNLSASRPQDRQFILSSKKLLLSDSGFYLCAWSRGWGNTEAFFGQGTRLTVV.

This chain connects TRBV19 to TRBJ2-7; D unresolved. Trimming stripped 6 bases from V and 5 bases from J, with 17 bases between. This CDR3 has 14 residues. Germline lookup yields CDR1 LNHDA and CDR2 SQIVND (reference sequence). The CDR3 protein is CASSQSTSSDEQYF. The CDR3 DNA follows: TGTGCCAGTAGCCAGTCGACATCTTCCGACGAGCAGTACTTC.

J is TRBJ1-3 and V is TRBV6-5, with unresolved D. Germline CDR1 MNHEY, CDR2 SVGAGI. V was trimmed by 2 bases and J by 4 bases, leaving 3 bases between them. This CDR3 has 12 residues. The CDR3 here is CASSYGGNTIYF. The CDR3 DNA reads as TGTGCCAGCAGTTACGGGGGAAACACCATATATTTT.